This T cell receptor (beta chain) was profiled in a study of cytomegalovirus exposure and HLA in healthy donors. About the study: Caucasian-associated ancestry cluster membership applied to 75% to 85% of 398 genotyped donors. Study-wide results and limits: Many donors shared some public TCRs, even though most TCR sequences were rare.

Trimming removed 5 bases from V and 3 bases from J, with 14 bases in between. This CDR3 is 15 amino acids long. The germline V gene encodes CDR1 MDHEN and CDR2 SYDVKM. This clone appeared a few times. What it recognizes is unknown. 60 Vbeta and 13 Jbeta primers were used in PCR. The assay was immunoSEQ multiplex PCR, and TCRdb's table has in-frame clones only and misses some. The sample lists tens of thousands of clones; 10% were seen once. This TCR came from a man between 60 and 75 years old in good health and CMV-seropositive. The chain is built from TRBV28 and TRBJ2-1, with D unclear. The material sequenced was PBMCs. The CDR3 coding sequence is TGTGCCAGCAGTCTCAGACCCAGACTCTACAATGAGCAGTTCTTC. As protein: CASSLRPRLYNEQFF.